One sample yielded the 18 T cell receptor beta chains listed below, sequenced in a study of cytomegalovirus exposure and HLA in healthy donors (dated by TCRdb to about 2017). Receptors were amplified or captured by the immunoSEQ multiplex PCR assay. For the multiplex PCR, a mixture combining 60 forward primers for TCR Vbeta segments and 13 reverse primers for TCR Jbeta segments was used. As stored in TCRdb, this immuneACCESS dataset retains in-frame rearrangements with V and J assigned. A fraction of the clones does not appear; measured against another copy, unresolved V genes explain less than half of the discrepancy, and the remainder lacks a known reason. This sample gives some 99,000 clones in total; less than 80% of them show up just once. Together, the top ten hold around 7.7% of the sample. Sequencing used PBMCs. The receptors here all came from a woman aged 45-65 years in good health and CMV-seropositive.

The chain joins TRBV7-8 to TRBJ2-4; no clear D gene. From germline, CDR1 is SGHVS and CDR2 FQNEAQ. The V gene lost 5 bases and the J gene lost 6 bases, with 14 bases spanning the gap. The CDR3 spans 14 residues. The CDR3 protein is CASSPRLAVNIQYF. The CDR3 DNA reads TGTGCCAGCAGCCCCCGTCTGGCCGTAAACATTCAGTACTTC.

This chain's CDR3 is CASSRGTGGETQYF. For the CDR3, the DNA is TGCGCCAGCAGCCGGGGGACGGGGGGGGAGACCCAGTACTTC. The gene calls are TRBV4-3 and TRBJ2-5; 8 bases match TRBD2. The CDR3 runs 14 residues. Trimming cost V 4 bases and J 5 bases; bases outside gene matches: 6. CDR1 and CDR2 (germline): LGHNA, YSLEER.

This clone was seen a handful of times. The V call is TRBV6-5, the J call TRBJ2-7; 7 nucleotides line up with TRBD1. The V and J ends lost 8 bases and 0 bases, in that order; junction bases with no gene match: 1. The CDR3 runs to 12 residues. Germline V gives CDR1 MNHEY, CDR2 SVGAGI. For the CDR3, the DNA is TGTGCCAGCCGGGACAGCTCCTACGAGCAGTACTTC. This codes for CASRDSSYEQYF.

This rearrangement joins TRBV9 to TRBJ2-1, with 8 positions matching TRBD1. Trimming took 0 bases from V and 9 from J; bases not matched to a gene: 11. This CDR3 contains 16 residues. The germline V gene has CDR1 SGDLS and CDR2 YYNGEE. The CDR3 is CASSVDGETGVGEQFF. CDR3 in DNA: TGTGCCAGCAGCGTAGATGGGGAGACAGGGGTGGGTGAGCAGTTCTTC.

The chain is built from TRBV18 and TRBJ2-5; D unresolved. The germline V gene has CDR1 KGHSH and CDR2 LQKENI. CDR3 size: 14 residues. Trimming took 0 bases from V and 3 from J, leaving 8 bases between them. The CDR3 sequence: CASSPPSHKETQYF. CDR3 bases: TGTGCCAGCTCACCACCGTCCCACAAAGAGACCCAGTACTTC. The full variable domain, with the rest looked up from reference TRBV18 and TRBJ2-5, is NAGVMQNPRHLVRRRGQEARLRCSPMKGHSHVYWYRQLPEEGLKFMVYLQKENIIDESGMPKERFSAEFPKEGPSILRIQQVVRGDSAAYFCASSPPSHKETQYFGPGTRLLVL.

This clone was found a few times. The gene calls are TRBV19 and TRBJ1-5; possible D gene TRBD1, 5 bases. Looked up from germline, CDR1 is LNHDA and CDR2 is SQIVND (reference sequence). CDR3 size: 14 residues. Trimming took 7 bases from V and 5 from J, leaving 15 bases between them. The CDR3 sequence: CASTPDSSYQPQHF. DNA of the CDR3: TGTGCCAGTACCCCCGACAGTTCTTATCAGCCCCAGCATTTT.

In its sample, this clone was seen a few times. This sequence joins TRBV2 and TRBJ2-6; D ambiguous. The CDR3 is 16 residues long. The germline gives CDR1 SNHLY, CDR2 FYNNEI. Deletions cut 4 bases from V and 0 bases from J, with 10 bases between. In DNA, the CDR3 is TGTGCCAGCAGTGGCGCCACTTCCTCTGGGGCCAACGTCCTGACTTTC. Translation: CASSGATSSGANVLTF.

CDR3 DNA: TGTGCCAGCAGCGTGGGACTAGCGGCTTACAATGAGCAGTTCTTC. Translated, it gives CASSVGLAAYNEQFF. The chain couples TRBV9 to TRBJ2-1; TRBD2 matches 11 bases. The germline V gene encodes CDR1 SGDLS and CDR2 YYNGEE. After removal of 2 bases from V and 4 bases from J, the junction contained 2 bases not matched to a gene. The CDR3 is 15 residues long. The full variable domain, with the rest looked up from reference TRBV9 and TRBJ2-1, is DSGVTQTPKHLITATGQRVTLRCSPRSGDLSVYWYQQSLDQGLQFLIQYYNGEERAKGNILERFSAQQFPDLHSELNLSSLELGDSALYFCASSVGLAAYNEQFFGPGTRLTVL.

This chain links TRBV19 with TRBJ2-2; perhaps TRBD2 as D (6 bases). The CDR3 totals 16 residues. Germline V gives CDR1 LNHDA, CDR2 SQIVND (reference sequence). Trimming shortened V by 5 bases and J by 3 bases, and 16 bases separated the two germline ends. The DNA for the CDR3 is TGTGCCAGTAGTTTGGGACTGGGAAGACACACCGGGGAGCTGTTTTTT. Protein product: CASSLGLGRHTGELFF.

The chain employs TRBV5-1 and TRBJ2-3, with TRBD2 matching over 13 bases. CDR3 size: 20 residues. Germline trimming cut 1 base from V and 0 bases from J; bases unmatched to any gene: 11. CDR1 and CDR2 from the germline V gene are SGHRS and YFSETQ. This CDR3 reads CASSLFPTSGGASSTDTQYF. The CDR3 region has the DNA TGCGCCAGCAGCTTGTTCCCCACTAGCGGGGGGGCCTCTAGCACAGATACGCAGTATTTT.

Concerning this clone itself: Sequence at one end of the junction differs from germline and may be a read error. This chain joins TRBV6-5 and TRBJ2-4, with TRBD1 matching 8 bases. Germline lookup yields CDR1 MNHEY and CDR2 SVGAGI. CDR3 size: 15 residues. The CDR3 coding sequence is TGTGCCAGCAGCCGCGGGTACACAGGGGGAAACAGTCAGTACTTC. This translates into CASSRGYTGGNSQYF.

A single count supports this clone. The V gene is TRBV5-1, the J gene TRBJ2-5; tentative D call: TRBD2 (6 bases). CDR3 size: 13 residues. The V end lost 6 bases, the J end lost 5 bases, and 14 bases lay between the germline ends. Germline CDR1 is SGHRS and CDR2 is YFSETQ. CDR3 DNA: TGCGCCAGCACCATGGGAGGATATGAGACCCAGTACTTC. Translated: CASTMGGYETQYF. The entire variable domain, with the rest obtained from reference TRBV5-1 and TRBJ2-5, is as follows: KAGVTQTPRYLIKTRGQQVTLSCSPISGHRSVSWYQQTPGQGLQFLFEYFSETQRNKGNFPGRFSGRQFSNSRSEMNVSTLELGDSALYLCASTMGGYETQYFGPGTRLLVL.

The chain uses TRBV7-9 and TRBJ2-7, with D maybe TRBD1 (6 bases). This CDR3 is 15 amino acids long. V lost 7 bases to trimming and J lost 0 bases, with 16 bases between them. Germline lookup yields CDR1 SEHNR and CDR2 FQNEAQ (reference sequence). The CDR3 is CASILWGRPSYEQYF. The CDR3 DNA sequence: TGTGCCAGCATCCTATGGGGGCGACCCTCCTACGAGCAGTACTTC.

The V gene is TRBV5-6, the J gene TRBJ2-3, with D maybe TRBD1 (5 bases). Germline CDR1 SGHDT, CDR2 YYEEEE. The V end lost 0 bases, the J end lost 4 bases, and 12 bases lay between the germline ends. The length of the CDR3 is 15 residues. The CDR3 loop is CASSLGTTAADTQYF. The CDR3 DNA follows: TGTGCCAGCAGCTTGGGGACAACAGCAGCAGATACGCAGTATTTT.

The chain couples TRBV5-6 to TRBJ1-2; 7 bases are shared with TRBD1. Germline trimming cut 1 base from V and 3 bases from J; bases unmatched to any gene: 3. CDR3 length equals 14 residues. Germline CDR1 SGHDT, CDR2 YYEEEE. The CDR3 loop reads CASSLPGQHYGYTF. In nucleotides, the CDR3 is TGTGCCAGCAGCTTGCCGGGACAGCACTATGGCTACACCTTC. The complete variable domain, with remaining parts taken from reference TRBV5-6 and TRBJ1-2, reads DAGVTQSPTHLIKTRGQQVTLRCSPKSGHDTVSWYQQALGQGPQFIFQYYEEEERQRGNFPDRFSGHQFPNYSSELNVNALLLGDSALYLCASSLPGQHYGYTFGSGTRLTVV.

This clone was counted between two and nine times. The J gene is TRBJ2-3, the V gene TRBV18, with 7 bases fitting TRBD1. V shed 8 bases and J 0 bases; nucleotides not matched to a gene: 2. The CDR3 runs 13 residues. The germline V gene encodes CDR1 KGHSH and CDR2 LQKENI. The CDR3 DNA is TGTGCCAGCCAGGGGGTAAGCACAGATACGCAGTATTTT. Its translation: CASQGVSTDTQYF.

The chain is built from TRBV27 and TRBJ2-5; D is possibly TRBD2 (6 bases). CDR1 MNHEY and CDR2 SMNVEV come from the germline V gene (reference sequence). The CDR3 loop spans 15 amino acids. V gave up 6 bases and J gave up 3 bases, with 17 bases separating them. The CDR3 loop is CASRKRVEGKETQYF. CDR3 bases: TGTGCCAGCAGAAAGAGAGTGGAGGGAAAAGAGACCCAGTACTTC.

This clone was picked up a small number of times. This CDR3 reads CASGGTGLTGELFF. DNA of the CDR3: TGTGCCAGCGGGGGGACAGGGCTCACCGGGGAGCTGTTTTTT. V and J are TRBV2 and TRBJ2-2, with TRBD1 matching 9 bases. Looked up from germline, CDR1 is SNHLY and CDR2 is FYNNEI. Trimming cost V 8 bases and J 4 bases; bases outside gene matches: 5. There are 14 residues in the CDR3.